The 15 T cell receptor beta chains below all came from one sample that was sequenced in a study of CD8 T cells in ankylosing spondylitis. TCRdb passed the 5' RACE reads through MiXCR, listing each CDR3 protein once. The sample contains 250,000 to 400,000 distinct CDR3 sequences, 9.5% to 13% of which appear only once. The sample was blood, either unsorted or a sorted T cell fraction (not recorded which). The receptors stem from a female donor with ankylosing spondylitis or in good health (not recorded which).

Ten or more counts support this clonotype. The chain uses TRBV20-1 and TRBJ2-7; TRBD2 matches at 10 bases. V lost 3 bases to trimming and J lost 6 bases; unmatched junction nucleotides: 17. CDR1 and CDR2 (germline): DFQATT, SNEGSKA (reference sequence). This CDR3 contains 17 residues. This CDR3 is CSASPPLAGLVSREQYF. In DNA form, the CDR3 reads TGCAGTGCTAGCCCCCCACTAGCGGGGTTGGTTTCACGCGAGCAGTACTTC.

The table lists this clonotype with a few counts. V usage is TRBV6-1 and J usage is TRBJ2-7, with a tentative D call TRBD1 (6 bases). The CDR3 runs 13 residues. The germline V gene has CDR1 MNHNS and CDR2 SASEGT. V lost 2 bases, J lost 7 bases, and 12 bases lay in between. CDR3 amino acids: CASSESSQGEQYF. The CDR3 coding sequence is TGTGCCAGCAGTGAATCCTCCCAGGGGGAGCAGTACTTC.

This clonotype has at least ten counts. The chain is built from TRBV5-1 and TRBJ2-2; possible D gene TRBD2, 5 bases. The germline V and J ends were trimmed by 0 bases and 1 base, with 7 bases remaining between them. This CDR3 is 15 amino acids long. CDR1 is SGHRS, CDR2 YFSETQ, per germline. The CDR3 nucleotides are TGCGCCAGCAGCTTGGTTGGAGGGAACACCGGGGAGCTGTTTTTT. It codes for CASSLVGGNTGELFF.

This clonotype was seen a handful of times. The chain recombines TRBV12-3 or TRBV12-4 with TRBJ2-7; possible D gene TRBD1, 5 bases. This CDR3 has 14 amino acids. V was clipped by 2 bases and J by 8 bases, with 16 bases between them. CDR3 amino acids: CASSLWGGADQQYF. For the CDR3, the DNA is TGTGCCAGCAGTTTATGGGGCGGCGCCGACCAGCAGTACTTC.

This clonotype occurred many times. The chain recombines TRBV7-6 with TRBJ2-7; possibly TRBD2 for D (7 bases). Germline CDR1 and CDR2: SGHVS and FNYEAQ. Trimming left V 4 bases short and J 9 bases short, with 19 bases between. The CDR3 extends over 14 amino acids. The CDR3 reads CASSSRGGERVQYF. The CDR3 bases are TGTGCCAGCAGCTCGCGAGGGGGGGAAAGGGTGCAGTACTTC.

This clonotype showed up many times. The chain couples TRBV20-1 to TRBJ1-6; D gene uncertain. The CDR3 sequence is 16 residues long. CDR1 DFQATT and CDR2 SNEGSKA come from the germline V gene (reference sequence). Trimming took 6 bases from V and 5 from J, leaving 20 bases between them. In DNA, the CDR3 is TGCAGTGCCCCCTACAGTCGACGAGGAAATAATTCACCCCTCCACTTT. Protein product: CSAPYSRRGNNSPLHF.

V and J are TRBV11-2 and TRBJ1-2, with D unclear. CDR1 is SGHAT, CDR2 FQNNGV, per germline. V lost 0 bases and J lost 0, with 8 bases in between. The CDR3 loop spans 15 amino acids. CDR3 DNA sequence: TGTGCCAGCAGCTTAGAGTCCAGCTCTAACTATGGCTACACCTTC. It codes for CASSLESSSNYGYTF.

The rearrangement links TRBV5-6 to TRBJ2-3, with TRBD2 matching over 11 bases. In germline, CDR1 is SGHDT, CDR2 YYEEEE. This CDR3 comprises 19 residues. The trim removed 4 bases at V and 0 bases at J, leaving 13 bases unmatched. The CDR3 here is CASSDGTSGLWGSTDTQYF. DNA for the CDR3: TGTGCCAGCAGCGACGGGACTAGCGGACTCTGGGGCAGCACAGATACGCAGTATTTT.

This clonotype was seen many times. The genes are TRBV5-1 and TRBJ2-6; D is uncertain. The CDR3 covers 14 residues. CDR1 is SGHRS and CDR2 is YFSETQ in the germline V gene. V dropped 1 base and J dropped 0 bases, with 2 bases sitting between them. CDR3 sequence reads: CASSLISGANVLTF. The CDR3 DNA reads TGCGCCAGCAGCTTGATCTCTGGGGCCAACGTCCTGACTTTC.

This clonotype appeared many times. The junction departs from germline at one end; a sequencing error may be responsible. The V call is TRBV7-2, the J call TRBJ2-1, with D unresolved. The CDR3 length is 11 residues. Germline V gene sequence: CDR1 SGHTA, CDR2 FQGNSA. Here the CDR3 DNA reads TGTGCCAGCAGCATCTACAATGGGCAGTTCTTC. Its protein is CASSIYNGQFF.

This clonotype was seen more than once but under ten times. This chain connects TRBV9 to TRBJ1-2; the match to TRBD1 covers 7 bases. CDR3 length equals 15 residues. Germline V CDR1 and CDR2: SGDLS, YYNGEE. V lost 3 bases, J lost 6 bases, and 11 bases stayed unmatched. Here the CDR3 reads CASSDRTGRSDGYTF. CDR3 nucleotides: TGTGCCAGCAGCGACCGGACAGGAAGATCAGATGGCTACACCTTC.

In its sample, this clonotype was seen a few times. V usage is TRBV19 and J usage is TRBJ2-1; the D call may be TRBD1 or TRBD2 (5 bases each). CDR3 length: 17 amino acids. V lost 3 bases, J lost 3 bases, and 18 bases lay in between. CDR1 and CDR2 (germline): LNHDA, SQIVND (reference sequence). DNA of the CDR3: TGTGCCAGTAGTATCTTAGTCCCGGGACCTAGCTACAATGAGCAGTTCTTC. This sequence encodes CASSILVPGPSYNEQFF.

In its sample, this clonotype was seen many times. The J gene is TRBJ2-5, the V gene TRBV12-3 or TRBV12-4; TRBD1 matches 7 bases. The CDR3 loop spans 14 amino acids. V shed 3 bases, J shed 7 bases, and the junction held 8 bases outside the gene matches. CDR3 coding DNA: TGTGCCAGCAGTTTGGGACAGCCCGGTGGGACCCAGTACTTC. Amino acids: CASSLGQPGGTQYF.

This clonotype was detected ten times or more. DNA for the CDR3: TGTGCCAGCAGGTTAACAGGGAGCGAGCAGTACTTC. Protein sequence: CASRLTGSEQYF. This rearrangement joins TRBV28 to TRBJ2-7; perhaps TRBD1 as D (6 bases). The V end lost 6 bases, the J end lost 6 bases, and 12 bases lay between the germline ends. This CDR3 spans 12 amino acids. Germline V gene sequence: CDR1 MDHEN, CDR2 SYDVKM.

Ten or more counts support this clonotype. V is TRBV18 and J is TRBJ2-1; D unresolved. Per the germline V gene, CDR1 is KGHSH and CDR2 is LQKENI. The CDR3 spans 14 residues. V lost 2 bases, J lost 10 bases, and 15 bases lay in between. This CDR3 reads CASSPSDLNVEQFF. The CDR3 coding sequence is TGTGCCAGCTCACCATCCGACCTAAACGTCGAGCAGTTCTTC.